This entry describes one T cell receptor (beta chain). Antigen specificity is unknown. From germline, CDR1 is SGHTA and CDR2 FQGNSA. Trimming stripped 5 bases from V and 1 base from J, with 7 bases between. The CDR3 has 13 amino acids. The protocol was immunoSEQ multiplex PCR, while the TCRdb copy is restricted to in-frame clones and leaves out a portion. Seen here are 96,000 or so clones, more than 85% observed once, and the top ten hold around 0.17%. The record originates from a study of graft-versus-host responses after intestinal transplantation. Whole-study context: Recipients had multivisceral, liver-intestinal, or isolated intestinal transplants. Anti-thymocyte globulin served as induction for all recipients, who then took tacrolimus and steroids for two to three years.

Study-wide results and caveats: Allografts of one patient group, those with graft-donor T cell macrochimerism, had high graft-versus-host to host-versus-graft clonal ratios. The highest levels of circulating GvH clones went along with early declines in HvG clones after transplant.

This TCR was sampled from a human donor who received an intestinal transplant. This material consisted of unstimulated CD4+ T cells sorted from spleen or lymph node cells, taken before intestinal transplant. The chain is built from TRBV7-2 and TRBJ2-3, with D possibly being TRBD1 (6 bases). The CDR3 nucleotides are TGTGCCAGCAGCCGACAGGGCACAGATACGCAGTATTTT. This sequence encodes CASSRQGTDTQYF.